Listed below are T cell receptor beta chains from one sample, sequenced in a study of cytomegalovirus exposure and HLA in healthy donors. The protocol was immunoSEQ multiplex PCR, while the TCRdb copy is restricted to in-frame clones and leaves out a portion. The profile shows under 150,000 clones, roughly 62% of them singletons. The source material was PBMCs. These receptors came from a man in his sixties in good health and CMV-seronegative. CDR3s include the opening cysteine and the closing phenylalanine or tryptophan. D genes are given only for firm matches. Size tells how often a clone was seen (once, few, many) or the class of an expanded clone, and some rows leave it out.

CDR3nt: TGCGCCAGCAGCCTACTCGACTTAGACGGGGTCCAAGAGACCCAGTACTTC; CDR3aa: CASSLLDLDGVQETQYF; v_gene: TRBV5-1; j_gene: TRBJ2-5; abundance: -; d_gene: -
CDR3nt: TGTGCCAGTACCCCCACCGGTATTGGGACAGGGGGCTATGGCTACACCTTC; CDR3aa: CASTPTGIGTGGYGYTF; v_gene: TRBV19; j_gene: TRBJ1-2; abundance: -; d_gene: TRBD1
CDR3nt: TGTGCCAGCAGCCTTAGCGGCTCTGGGGCCAACGTCCTGACTTTC; CDR3aa: CASSLSGSGANVLTF; v_gene: TRBV5-6; j_gene: TRBJ2-6; abundance: -; d_gene: -
CDR3nt: TGTGCCAGCAGTGAAGCGCTTAGAGTTACTTACGAGCAGTACTTC; CDR3aa: CASSEALRVTYEQYF; v_gene: TRBV6-1; j_gene: TRBJ2-7; abundance: once; d_gene: -
CDR3nt: TGTGCCAGCAGTGGTGAGGGTCGGATCTATGGCTACACCTTC; CDR3aa: CASSGEGRIYGYTF; v_gene: TRBV2; j_gene: TRBJ1-2; abundance: -; d_gene: -
CDR3nt: TGCGCCAGCAGCCAAGAAGTAAGGGGTCGAGGCAATGAGCAGTTCTTC; CDR3aa: CASSQEVRGRGNEQFF; v_gene: TRBV4-1; j_gene: TRBJ2-1; abundance: -; d_gene: -
CDR3nt: TGTGCCAGTAGTACAGGGTTGGCCGGGGAGCTGTTTTTT; CDR3aa: CASSTGLAGELFF; v_gene: TRBV19; j_gene: TRBJ2-2; abundance: -; d_gene: -
CDR3nt: TGTGCCAGCAGCCATGATCCCGGGGAGAACACTGAAGCTTTCTTT; CDR3aa: CASSHDPGENTEAFF; v_gene: TRBV14; j_gene: TRBJ1-1; abundance: -; d_gene: -
CDR3nt: TGTGCCAGCAGCTTGGGCAGGGGCTACGAGCAGTACTTC; CDR3aa: CASSLGRGYEQYF; v_gene: TRBV7-8; j_gene: TRBJ2-7; abundance: -; d_gene: -
CDR3nt: TGTGCCAGTAGTCTACAGGGGTTCGGCAATCAGCCCCAGCATTTT; CDR3aa: CASSLQGFGNQPQHF; v_gene: TRBV19; j_gene: TRBJ1-5; abundance: -; d_gene: TRBD1
CDR3nt: TGTGCCAGCAGCGTAGAGGGTGGGGCAGGGCACCCGCAAGAGACCCAGTACTTC; CDR3aa: CASSVEGGAGHPQETQYF; v_gene: TRBV9; j_gene: TRBJ2-5; abundance: -; d_gene: -
CDR3nt: TGCGCCAGCGGGGCTAGCGGGGTCTACGAGCAGTACTTC; CDR3aa: CASGASGVYEQYF; v_gene: TRBV5-1; j_gene: TRBJ2-7; abundance: once; d_gene: TRBD2
CDR3nt: TGTGCCAGCAGCTTAGGGACAGGGGGCATCACCGGGGAGCTGTTTTTT; CDR3aa: CASSLGTGGITGELFF; v_gene: TRBV7-8; j_gene: TRBJ2-2; abundance: -; d_gene: TRBD1
CDR3nt: TGTGCCAGCAGCTTACGGCCCGGGACTAGCGGGAGGGTTATGAATGAGCAGTTCTTC; CDR3aa: CASSLRPGTSGRVMNEQFF; v_gene: TRBV7-3; j_gene: TRBJ2-1; abundance: -; d_gene: TRBD2
CDR3nt: TGTGCCAGTAGTAGGAGTCAAGCAGATACGCAGTATTTT; CDR3aa: CASSRSQADTQYF; v_gene: TRBV19; j_gene: TRBJ2-3; abundance: -; d_gene: -
CDR3nt: TGTGCCTGGAGTGTCCTAGCGGGGTGGGACACAGATACGCAGTATTTT; CDR3aa: CAWSVLAGWDTDTQYF; v_gene: TRBV30; j_gene: TRBJ2-3; abundance: -; d_gene: TRBD2
CDR3nt: TGTGCCAGCAGCTTGGCCGGCAGGACTACGGCTGAGCAGTTCTTC; CDR3aa: CASSLAGRTTAEQFF; v_gene: TRBV5-4; j_gene: TRBJ2-1; abundance: -; d_gene: -
CDR3nt: TGTGCCAGCAGTGAATTTACCTCGGGAGCGGGAGTTAACTACGAGCAGTACTTC; CDR3aa: CASSEFTSGAGVNYEQYF; v_gene: TRBV6-1; j_gene: TRBJ2-7; abundance: -; d_gene: TRBD2
CDR3nt: TGTGCCAGCAGCCTCAAAGGAGACGGCGCCTACGAGCAGTACTTC; CDR3aa: CASSLKGDGAYEQYF; v_gene: TRBV11-3; j_gene: TRBJ2-7; abundance: -; d_gene: -
CDR3nt: TGCAGCGTTGGGTCTGCAGGGGGGTCCTACAATGAGCAGTTCTTC; CDR3aa: CSVGSAGGSYNEQFF; v_gene: TRBV29-1; j_gene: TRBJ2-1; abundance: -; d_gene: -
CDR3nt: TGCGCCAGCAGCTTGAGTAGGGGGCGCAACAATGAGCAGTTCTTC; CDR3aa: CASSLSRGRNNEQFF; v_gene: TRBV5-1; j_gene: TRBJ2-1; abundance: few; d_gene: TRBD1
CDR3nt: TGTGCCAGCAGTGATATCCTCTCTAGCGGGAGTTTATCGGAGACCCAGTACTTC; CDR3aa: CASSDILSSGSLSETQYF; v_gene: TRBV25-1; j_gene: TRBJ2-5; abundance: -; d_gene: TRBD2
CDR3nt: TGTGCCAGCAGACTCGGAGACACTGAAGCTTTCTTT; CDR3aa: CASRLGDTEAFF; v_gene: TRBV28; j_gene: TRBJ1-1; abundance: -; d_gene: -
CDR3nt: TGTGCCAGCAGTTACGGGCAGGGATACACTGAAGCTTTCTTT; CDR3aa: CASSYGQGYTEAFF; v_gene: TRBV6-5; j_gene: TRBJ1-1; abundance: -; d_gene: -
CDR3nt: TGTGCCAGCAGCCGACAGGCCCTCATGAACATTGAAGCTTTCTTT; CDR3aa: CASSRQALMNIEAFF; v_gene: TRBV2; j_gene: TRBJ1-1; abundance: -; d_gene: -
CDR3nt: TGTGCCAGCAGTACAGGGAACACTGAAGCTTTCTTT; CDR3aa: CASSTGNTEAFF; v_gene: TRBV28; j_gene: TRBJ1-1; abundance: -; d_gene: -
CDR3nt: TGCAGCGTTGGGGGCGGGGAGGCTAATGAAAAACTGTTTTTT; CDR3aa: CSVGGGEANEKLFF; v_gene: TRBV29-1; j_gene: TRBJ1-4; abundance: once; d_gene: -
CDR3nt: TGCAGCGTCGTCGGACAGGCGATTCACTACGAGCAGTACTTC; CDR3aa: CSVVGQAIHYEQYF; v_gene: TRBV29-1; j_gene: TRBJ2-7; abundance: once; d_gene: TRBD1
CDR3nt: TGTGCCACCAGCAGCGCAAGGGATGGGACTAGCGGGAGGACTACAATCAATGAGCAGTTCTTC; CDR3aa: CATSSARDGTSGRTTINEQFF; v_gene: TRBV15; j_gene: TRBJ2-1; abundance: few; d_gene: TRBD2
CDR3nt: TGCAGTGCTAGAGATCTATGGGGCTACACCTTC; CDR3aa: CSARDLWGYTF; v_gene: TRBV20-1; j_gene: TRBJ1-2; abundance: -; d_gene: -
CDR3nt: TGTGCCAGCAGCCAAGCAAGACGGGACTATGGCTACACCTTC; CDR3aa: CASSQARRDYGYTF; v_gene: TRBV4-2; j_gene: TRBJ1-2; abundance: -; d_gene: -
CDR3nt: TGTGCCAGCTCTCACGGGAGGGGGAACACTGAAGCTTTCTTT; CDR3aa: CASSHGRGNTEAFF; v_gene: TRBV27; j_gene: TRBJ1-1; abundance: few; d_gene: -
CDR3nt: TGTGCCAGTAGAGCGGGACTAGCTTATGGGGAGACCCAGTACTTC; CDR3aa: CASRAGLAYGETQYF; v_gene: TRBV19; j_gene: TRBJ2-5; abundance: few; d_gene: TRBD2
CDR3nt: TGTGCCAGCAGCGACAGACTAGGCTACGAGCAGTACTTC; CDR3aa: CASSDRLGYEQYF; v_gene: TRBV7-9; j_gene: TRBJ2-7; abundance: few; d_gene: -
CDR3nt: TGTGCCTGGATAGGGGGGGTGAACACTGAAGCTTTCTTT; CDR3aa: CAWIGGVNTEAFF; v_gene: TRBV30; j_gene: TRBJ1-1; abundance: -; d_gene: -
CDR3nt: TGCGCCAGCAGCCCTCAGGGATATGGGGACCAAGAGACCCAGTACTTC; CDR3aa: CASSPQGYGDQETQYF; v_gene: TRBV5-1; j_gene: TRBJ2-5; abundance: few; d_gene: -